The sequence of this T cell receptor beta chain was determined in a study of OX40 agonist ivuxolimab in advanced cancers. Findings of the study overall: Near-lowest levels of clonal expansion characterized partial responders at 0.1-3.0 mg/kg.

TCRdb's table, derived via immunoSEQ multiplex PCR, lists solely in-frame clones and lacks some. The table has under 60,000 clones, 80% to 85% seen once. In regard to this clone: Its antigen remains unidentified.

This clonotype was sampled from an adult with an advanced solid tumor such as melanoma, head and neck, liver or kidney cancer. Material: CD4+ or CD8+ T cells sorted from blood, obtained in a trial of the OX40 agonist ivuxolimab.

This chain's CDR3 is CASRPSDQPQHF. DNA for the CDR3: TGTGCCAGCAGACCATCGGATCAGCCCCAGCATTTT. This chain connects TRBV28 to TRBJ1-5; no clear D. The V and J ends lost 6 bases and 5 bases respectively, with 8 bases between them. The germline gives CDR1 MDHEN, CDR2 SYDVKM. This CDR3 is 12 amino acids long.